This T cell receptor beta chain was captured by sequencing in a study of regulatory T cells in long-lasting Graves disease. Whole-study findings and limits: Persistent patients shared more public clonotypes (under 3,000) than newly diagnosed patients (about 1,000).

The time point: newly diagnosed GD, antithyroid drugs for less than 3 months. PBMC RNA served as the TCR library source. The germline gives CDR1 SGHRS, CDR2 YFSETQ. This CDR3 is 14 amino acids long. Trimming took off 3 bases at V and 4 bases at J, with 8 bases between the two ends. This clonotype was counted many times. Its matching antigen is unknown. CDR3 regions were amplified by Arm-PCR using iRepertoire HTBI primers to build TCR beta libraries. TCRdb passed the multiplex PCR reads through MiXCR, listing each CDR3 protein once. The table lists roughly 500,000 distinct CDR3 sequences, around an eighth of them singletons. The data were also submitted as part of a second study, on T cells in Graves' hyperthyroidism and ophthalmopathy. As that report states: In the first-round RT-PCR of the TCR CDR3, the HTBI primer set was used. Most thyroid clonotypes expanded above 0.001 were also detected in blood. Ophthalmopathy could be told apart from stable hyperthyroidism with a 13 V-J model.

The sequencing used peripheral blood mononuclear cells (PBMCs), collected at new diagnosis, from a patient treated with antithyroid drugs. The clonotype comes from a man aged 30 to 45 with Graves disease. J is TRBJ1-6 and V is TRBV5-1; D remains unclear. The CDR3 DNA is TGCGCCAGCAGCTCGGGTCTATATAATTCACCCCTCCACTTT. It is translated as CASSSGLYNSPLHF.